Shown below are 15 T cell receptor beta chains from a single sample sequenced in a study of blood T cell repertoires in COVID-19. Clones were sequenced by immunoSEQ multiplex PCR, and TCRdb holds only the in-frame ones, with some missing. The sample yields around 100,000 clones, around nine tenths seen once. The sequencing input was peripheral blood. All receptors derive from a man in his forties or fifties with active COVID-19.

CDR3 nucleotide sequence: TGCGCCAGCAGCCAAGTGGGGGGAGGCAGCCTCACTGAAGCTTTCTTT. Its protein is CASSQVGGGSLTEAFF. The chain links TRBV4-1 to TRBJ1-1; TRBD1 might be the D (5 bases). Trimming removed 1 base from V and 4 bases from J, with 16 bases in between. Germline loops: CDR1 MGHRA, CDR2 YSYEKL. This CDR3 comprises 16 residues.

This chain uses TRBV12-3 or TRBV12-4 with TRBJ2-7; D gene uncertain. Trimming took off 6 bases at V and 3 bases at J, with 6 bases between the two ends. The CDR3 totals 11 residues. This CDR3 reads CASRYGYEQYF. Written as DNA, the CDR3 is TGTGCCAGCAGGTACGGCTACGAGCAGTACTTC.

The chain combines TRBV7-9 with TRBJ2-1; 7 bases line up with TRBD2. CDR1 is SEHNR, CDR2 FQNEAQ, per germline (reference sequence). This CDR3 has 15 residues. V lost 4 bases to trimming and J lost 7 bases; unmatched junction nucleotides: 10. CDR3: CASSSSGAEMNEQFF. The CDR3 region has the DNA TGTGCCAGCAGCTCCAGCGGGGCCGAAATGAATGAGCAGTTCTTC.

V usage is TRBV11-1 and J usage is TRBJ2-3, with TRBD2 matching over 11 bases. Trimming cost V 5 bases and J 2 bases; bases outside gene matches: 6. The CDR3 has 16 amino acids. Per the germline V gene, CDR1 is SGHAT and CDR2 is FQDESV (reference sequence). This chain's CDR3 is CASSTRLAGPTDTQYF. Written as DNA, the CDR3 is TGTGCCAGCAGCACCCGACTAGCGGGGCCCACAGATACGCAGTATTTT.

The CDR3 sequence: CASSRGIQETQYF. The CDR3 bases are TGTGCCAGCAGCCGGGGGATCCAAGAGACCCAGTACTTC. V gene TRBV7-2 combines with J gene TRBJ2-5; tentative D call: TRBD2 (6 bases). CDR3 length equals 13 residues. Trimming took 5 bases from V and 1 from J, leaving 8 bases between them. Per germline, CDR1 SGHTA and CDR2 FQGNSA.

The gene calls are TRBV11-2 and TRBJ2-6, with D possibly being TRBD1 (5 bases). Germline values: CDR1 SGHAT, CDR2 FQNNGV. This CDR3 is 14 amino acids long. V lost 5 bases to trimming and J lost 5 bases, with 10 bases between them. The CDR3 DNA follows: TGTGCCAGCAGCAAGGGGAACAGGGCCAACGTCCTGACTTTC. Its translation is CASSKGNRANVLTF.

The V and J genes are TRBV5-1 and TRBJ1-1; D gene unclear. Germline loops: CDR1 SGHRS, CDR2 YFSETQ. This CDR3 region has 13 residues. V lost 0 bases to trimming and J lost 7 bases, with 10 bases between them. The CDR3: CASSLGEKGEAFF. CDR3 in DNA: TGCGCCAGCAGCTTGGGGGAGAAGGGTGAAGCTTTCTTT.

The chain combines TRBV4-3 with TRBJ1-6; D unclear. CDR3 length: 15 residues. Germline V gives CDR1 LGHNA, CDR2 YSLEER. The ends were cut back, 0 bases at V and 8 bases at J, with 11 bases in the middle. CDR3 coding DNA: TGCGCCAGCAGCCAAGATCATGCGAACCATTCACCCCTCCACTTT. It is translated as CASSQDHANHSPLHF.

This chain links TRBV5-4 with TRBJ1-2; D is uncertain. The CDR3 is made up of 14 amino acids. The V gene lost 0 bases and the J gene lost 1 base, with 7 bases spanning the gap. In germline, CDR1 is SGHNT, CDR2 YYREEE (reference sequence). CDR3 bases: TGTGCCAGCAGCTTGGAGCGGGGTAACTATGGCTACACCTTC. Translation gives CASSLERGNYGYTF.

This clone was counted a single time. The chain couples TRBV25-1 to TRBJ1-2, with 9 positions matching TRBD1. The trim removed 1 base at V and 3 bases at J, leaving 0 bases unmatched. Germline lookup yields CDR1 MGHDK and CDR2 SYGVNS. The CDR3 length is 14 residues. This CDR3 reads CASSEWDRDYGYTF. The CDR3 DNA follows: TGTGCCAGCAGTGAATGGGACAGGGACTATGGCTACACCTTC.

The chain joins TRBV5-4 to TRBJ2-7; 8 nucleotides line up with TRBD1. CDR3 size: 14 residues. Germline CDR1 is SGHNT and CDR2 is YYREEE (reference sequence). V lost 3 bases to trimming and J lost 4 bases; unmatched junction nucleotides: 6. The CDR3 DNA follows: TGTGCCAGCAGCTCTGGACAGGGCCAATACGAGCAGTACTTC. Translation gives CASSSGQGQYEQYF.

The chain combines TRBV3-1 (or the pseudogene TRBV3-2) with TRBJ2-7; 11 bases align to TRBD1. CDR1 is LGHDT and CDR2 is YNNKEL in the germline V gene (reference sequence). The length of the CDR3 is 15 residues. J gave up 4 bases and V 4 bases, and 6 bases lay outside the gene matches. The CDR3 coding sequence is TGTGCCAGCAGCCGCGGGGGACAGGGGGAGTACGAGCAGTACTTC. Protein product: CASSRGGQGEYEQYF.

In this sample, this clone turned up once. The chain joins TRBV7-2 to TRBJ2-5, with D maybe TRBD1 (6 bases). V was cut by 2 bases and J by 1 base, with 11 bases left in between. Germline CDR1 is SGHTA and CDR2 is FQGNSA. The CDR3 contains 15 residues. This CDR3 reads CASSLIRGSQETQYF. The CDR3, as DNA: TGTGCCAGCAGCTTAATCAGGGGTTCCCAAGAGACCCAGTACTTC.

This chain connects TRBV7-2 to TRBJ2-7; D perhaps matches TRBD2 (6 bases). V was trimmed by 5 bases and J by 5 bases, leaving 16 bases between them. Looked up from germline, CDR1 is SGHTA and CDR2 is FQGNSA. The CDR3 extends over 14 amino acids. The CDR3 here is CASSRDWGLNEQYF. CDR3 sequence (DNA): TGTGCCAGCAGCAGGGACTGGGGGTTAAACGAGCAGTACTTC.

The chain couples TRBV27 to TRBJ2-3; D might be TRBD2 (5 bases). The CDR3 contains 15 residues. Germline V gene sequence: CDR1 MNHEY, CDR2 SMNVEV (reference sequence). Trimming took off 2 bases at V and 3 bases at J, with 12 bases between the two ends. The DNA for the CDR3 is TGTGCCAGCAGTTTAGGATCGAGGGCGACAGATACGCAGTATTTT. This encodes CASSLGSRATDTQYF.